This T cell receptor beta chain emerged from a study of cytomegalovirus exposure and HLA in healthy donors. Study-level findings and limits: In vitro, a few CMV-associated chains proved specific for CMV antigens.

This CDR3 is built from 16 residues. J lost 7 bases, V lost 3 bases, and 15 bases had no gene match. CDR1 is MGHRA, CDR2 YSYEKL, per germline. PCR involved 60 Vbeta and 13 Jbeta primers. The method was immunoSEQ multiplex PCR; TCRdb's version includes in-frame clones alone and lacks a portion of them. The sample contains approximately 170,000 clones, 81% of which appear only once. In the case of this clone: Its target is not known.

The chain links TRBV4-1 to TRBJ2-7; 7 positions match TRBD2. Input material: PBMCs. This clonotype was obtained from a man aged 50 to 59 in good health and CMV-seropositive. The CDR3 sequence: CASSHPRGGGSSEQYF. DNA of the CDR3: TGCGCCAGCAGCCATCCCCGAGGCGGCGGGAGTAGTGAGCAGTACTTC.